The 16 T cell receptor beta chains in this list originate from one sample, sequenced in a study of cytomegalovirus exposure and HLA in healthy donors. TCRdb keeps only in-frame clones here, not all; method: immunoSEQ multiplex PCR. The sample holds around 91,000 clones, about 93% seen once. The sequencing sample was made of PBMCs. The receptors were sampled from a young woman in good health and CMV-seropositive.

Here the CDR3 DNA reads TGTGCCAGCAGCCCAGCTCGGGGTGTTAGCAATCAGCCCCAGCATTTT. The encoded protein is CASSPARGVSNQPQHF. The chain combines TRBV7-8 with TRBJ1-5, with unresolved D. Germline lookup yields CDR1 SGHVS and CDR2 FQNEAQ. The CDR3 totals 16 residues. Trimming took off 5 bases at V and 0 bases at J, with 14 bases between the two ends.

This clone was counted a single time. The CDR3 protein is CASGIFPGSGDNEQFF. CDR3 DNA sequence: TGTGCCAGCGGGATTTTTCCGGGATCCGGGGACAATGAGCAGTTCTTC. The V call is TRBV27, the J call TRBJ2-1; D might be TRBD2 (5 bases). This CDR3 region has 16 residues. The ends were cut back, 8 bases at V and 5 bases at J, with 22 bases in the middle. The germline V gene encodes CDR1 MNHEY and CDR2 SMNVEV (reference sequence).

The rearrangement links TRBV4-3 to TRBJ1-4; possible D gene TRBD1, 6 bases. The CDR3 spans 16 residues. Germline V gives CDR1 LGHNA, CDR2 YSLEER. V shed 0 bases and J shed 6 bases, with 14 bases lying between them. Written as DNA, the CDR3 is TGCGCCAGCAGCCAAGATGCCAGGGGTTTCGATGAAAAACTGTTTTTT. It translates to CASSQDARGFDEKLFF.

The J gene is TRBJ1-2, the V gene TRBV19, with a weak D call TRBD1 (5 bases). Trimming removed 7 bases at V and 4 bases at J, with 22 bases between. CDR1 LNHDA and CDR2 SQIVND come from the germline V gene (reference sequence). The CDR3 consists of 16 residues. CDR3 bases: TGTGCCAGTAACGCCCCCTGGGGGGGTTCGGGCTATGGCTACACCTTC. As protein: CASNAPWGGSGYGYTF.

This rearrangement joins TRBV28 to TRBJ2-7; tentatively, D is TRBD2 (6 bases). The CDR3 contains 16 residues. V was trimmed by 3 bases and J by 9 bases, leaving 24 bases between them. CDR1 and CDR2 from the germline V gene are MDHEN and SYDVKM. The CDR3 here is CASSFGSSGQTGRQYF. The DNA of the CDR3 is TGTGCCAGCAGTTTCGGTTCAAGCGGCCAGACCGGGAGGCAGTACTTC.

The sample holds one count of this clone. The CDR3 nucleotides read TGTGCCAGCACCCACGCACCAAACAGAGCTTTCTTT. Protein sequence: CASTHAPNRAFF. The rearrangement joins TRBV28 to TRBJ1-1; D is unresolved. From germline, CDR1 is MDHEN and CDR2 SYDVKM. V shed 7 bases and J shed 10 bases, with 16 bases lying between them. The CDR3 loop spans 12 amino acids. Filled out from reference TRBV28 and TRBJ1-1, the complete variable domain reads DVKVTQSSRYLVKRTGEKVFLECVQDMDHENMFWYRQDPGLGLRLIYFSYDVKMKEKGDIPEGYSVSREKKERFSLILESASTNQTSMYLCASTHAPNRAFFGQGTRLTVV.

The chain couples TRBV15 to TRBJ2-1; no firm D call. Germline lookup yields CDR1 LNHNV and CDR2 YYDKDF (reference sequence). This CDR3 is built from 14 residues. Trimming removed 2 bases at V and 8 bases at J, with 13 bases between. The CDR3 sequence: CATSRRAGVDEQFF. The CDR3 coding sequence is TGTGCCACCAGCAGACGAGCAGGTGTAGATGAGCAGTTCTTC.

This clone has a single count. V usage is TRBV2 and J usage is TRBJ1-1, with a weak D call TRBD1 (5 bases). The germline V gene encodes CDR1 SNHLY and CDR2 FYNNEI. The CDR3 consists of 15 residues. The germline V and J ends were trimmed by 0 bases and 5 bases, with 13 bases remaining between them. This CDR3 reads CASSEAPKGITEAFF. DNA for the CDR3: TGTGCCAGCAGTGAAGCGCCTAAGGGGATAACTGAAGCTTTCTTT.

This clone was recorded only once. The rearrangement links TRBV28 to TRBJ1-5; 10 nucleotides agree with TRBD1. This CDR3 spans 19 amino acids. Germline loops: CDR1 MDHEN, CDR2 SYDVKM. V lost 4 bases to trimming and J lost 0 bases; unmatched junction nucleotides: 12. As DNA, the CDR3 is TGTGCCAGCAGTTCTATTTTGACAGGGGGCAGGGGTAGCAATCAGCCCCAGCATTTT. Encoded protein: CASSSILTGGRGSNQPQHF. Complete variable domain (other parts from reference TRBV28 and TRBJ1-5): DVKVTQSSRYLVKRTGEKVFLECVQDMDHENMFWYRQDPGLGLRLIYFSYDVKMKEKGDIPEGYSVSREKKERFSLILESASTNQTSMYLCASSSILTGGRGSNQPQHFGDGTRLSIL.

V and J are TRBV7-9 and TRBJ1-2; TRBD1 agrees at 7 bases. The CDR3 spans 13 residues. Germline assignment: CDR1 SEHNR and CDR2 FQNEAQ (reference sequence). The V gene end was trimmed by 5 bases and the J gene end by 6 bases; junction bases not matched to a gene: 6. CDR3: CASSPRQGDGYTF. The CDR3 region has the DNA TGTGCCAGCAGCCCACGACAGGGCGATGGCTACACCTTC.

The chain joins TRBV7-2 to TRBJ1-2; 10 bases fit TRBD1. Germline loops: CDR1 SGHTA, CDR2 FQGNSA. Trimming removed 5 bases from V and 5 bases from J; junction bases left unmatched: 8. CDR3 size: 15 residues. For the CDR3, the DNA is TGTGCCAGCAGCCCCCTTCCGGGACAGGGGTATGGCTACACCTTC. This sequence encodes CASSPLPGQGYGYTF.

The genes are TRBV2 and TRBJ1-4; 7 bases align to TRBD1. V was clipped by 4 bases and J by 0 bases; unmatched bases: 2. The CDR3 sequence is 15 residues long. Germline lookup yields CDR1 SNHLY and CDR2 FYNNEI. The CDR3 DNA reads TGTGCCAGCAGTGGCAGGGGGTCAACTAATGAAAAACTGTTTTTT. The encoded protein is CASSGRGSTNEKLFF.

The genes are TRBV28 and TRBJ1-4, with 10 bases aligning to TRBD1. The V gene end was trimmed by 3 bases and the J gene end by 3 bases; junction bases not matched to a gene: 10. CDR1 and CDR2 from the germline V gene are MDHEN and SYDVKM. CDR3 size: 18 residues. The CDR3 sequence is CASSFRLGTGVANEKLFF. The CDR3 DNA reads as TGTGCCAGCAGTTTTAGGTTGGGGACAGGGGTTGCTAATGAAAAACTGTTTTTT. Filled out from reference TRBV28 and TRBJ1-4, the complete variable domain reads DVKVTQSSRYLVKRTGEKVFLECVQDMDHENMFWYRQDPGLGLRLIYFSYDVKMKEKGDIPEGYSVSREKKERFSLILESASTNQTSMYLCASSFRLGTGVANEKLFFGSGTQLSVL.

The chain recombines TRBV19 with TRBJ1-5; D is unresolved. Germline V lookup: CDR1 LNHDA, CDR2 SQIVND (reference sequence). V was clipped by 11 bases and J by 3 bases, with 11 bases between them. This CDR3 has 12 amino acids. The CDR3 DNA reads TGTGCCGTTGGAGTCGTCAATCAGCCCCAGCATTTT. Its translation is CAVGVVNQPQHF.

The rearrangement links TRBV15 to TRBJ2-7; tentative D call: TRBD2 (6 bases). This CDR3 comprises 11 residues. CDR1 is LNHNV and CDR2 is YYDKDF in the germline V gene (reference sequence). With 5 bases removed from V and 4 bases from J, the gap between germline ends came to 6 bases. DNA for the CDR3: TGTGCCACCAGCGGGGGGTACGAGCAGTACTTC. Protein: CATSGGYEQYF.

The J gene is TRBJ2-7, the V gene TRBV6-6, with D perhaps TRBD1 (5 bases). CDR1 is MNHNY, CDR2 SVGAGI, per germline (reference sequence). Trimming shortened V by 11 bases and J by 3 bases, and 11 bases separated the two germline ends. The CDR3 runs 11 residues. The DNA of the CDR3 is TGTGCCTCAAGGGGCGGCTACGAGCAGTACTTC. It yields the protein CASRGGYEQYF.